The rows below give T cell receptor beta chains drawn from one sample of a study of cytomegalovirus exposure and HLA in healthy donors. Assay: immunoSEQ multiplex PCR; the TCRdb copy retains only in-frame clones and omits some. The sample includes 110,000 or so clones, over 75% of them seen just once. What was sequenced was PBMCs. Source of these receptors: a woman aged 30 to 39 in good health and CMV-seropositive. The CDR3 runs from the conserved cysteine through the conserved F or W. A D gene is named only where the DNA matches it firmly. Clone size is given for some rows only: seen once, a few or many times, or a class if the clone is expanded.

>.|TRBD2|TRBJ2-3|TRBV5-4
CASSPGGLAGGRDTQYF
TGTGCCAGCAGCCCCGGAGGACTAGCGGGAGGGCGGGATACGCAGTATTTT
>few|.|TRBJ2-7|TRBV9
CASSARQGGEQYF
TGTGCCAGCAGCGCGCGGCAAGGGGGCGAGCAGTACTTC
>.|.|TRBJ2-7|TRBV18
CASSPPSSYEQYF
TGTGCCAGCTCACCCCCTAGCTCCTACGAGCAGTACTTC
>once|TRBD1|TRBJ1-6|TRBV10-3
CAIRGQQNSPLHF
TGTGCCATCAGGGGACAGCAAAATTCACCCCTCCACTTT
>.|TRBD1|TRBJ1-2|TRBV7-9
CASSLGTGYNGYTF
TGTGCCAGCAGTTTAGGGACAGGGTACAATGGCTACACCTTC
>.|.|TRBJ1-2|TRBV2
CASSMYSSPNYGYTF
TGTGCCAGCAGTATGTATTCCAGTCCTAACTATGGCTACACCTTC
>.|TRBD1|TRBJ2-7|TRBV18
CASSTTGGSYEQYF
TGTGCCAGTTCCACGACAGGGGGCTCCTACGAGCAGTACTTC
>.|TRBD1|TRBJ2-3|TRBV7-8
CASSAFPDREGPDTQYF
TGTGCCAGCTCAGCTTTTCCAGACAGGGAAGGGCCAGATACGCAGTATTTT
>once|.|TRBJ1-2|TRBV6-5
CASSYSRTSYGYTF
TGTGCCAGCAGTTACTCACGGACATCCTATGGCTACACCTTC
>.|TRBD1|TRBJ1-1|TRBV29-1
CSVGTGRAEAFF
TGCAGCGTGGGGACAGGGAGGGCTGAAGCTTTCTTT
>.|TRBD1|TRBJ1-2|TRBV29-1
CSVFGQGTNYGYTF
TGCAGCGTATTTGGACAGGGAACTAACTATGGCTACACCTTC
>.|.|TRBJ2-3|TRBV11-3
CASSLEAGGNTDTQYF
TGTGCCAGCAGCTTAGAAGCGGGTGGGAACACAGATACGCAGTATTTT
>.|TRBD1|TRBJ1-5|TRBV4-1
CASSQTGVEQPQHF
TGCGCCAGCAGCCAAACAGGGGTGGAGCAGCCCCAGCATTTT
>.|.|TRBJ1-1|TRBV30
CAWNRRETEAFF
TGTGCCTGGAACCGCAGGGAAACTGAAGCTTTCTTT
>few|TRBD1|TRBJ2-5|TRBV19
CASSKQGAGTETQYF
TGTGCCAGTAGTAAACAGGGGGCAGGAACGGAGACCCAGTACTTC
>.|TRBD2|TRBJ2-7|TRBV5-4
CASSLVSGRESREQYF
TGTGCCAGCAGCTTGGTTAGCGGGAGGGAGTCTAGGGAGCAGTACTTC
>few|.|TRBJ2-1|TRBV6-1
CASSGWTFPSGSYNEQFF
TGTGCCAGCAGTGGTTGGACCTTCCCAAGCGGGTCCTACAATGAGCAGTTCTTC
>.|.|TRBJ1-2|TRBV7-6
CASSSVVGENYGYTF
TGTGCCAGCAGCTCCGTCGTTGGGGAGAACTATGGCTACACCTTC
>.|.|TRBJ1-2|TRBV14
CASSQGYGANYGYTF
TGTGCCAGCAGCCAAGGGTACGGTGCTAACTATGGCTACACCTTC
>few|.|TRBJ2-5|TRBV6-4
CASSEFPSGTQYF
TGTGCCAGCAGTGAGTTTCCGAGCGGGACCCAGTACTTC
>.|.|TRBJ2-3|TRBV6-1
CASSGGYERLYF
TGTGCCAGCAGTGGAGGTTATGAACGACTGTATTTT
>.|.|TRBJ2-3|TRBV7-8
CASSLSQMGVPDTQYF
TGTGCCAGCAGCTTAAGTCAAATGGGAGTCCCAGATACGCAGTATTTT
>.|.|TRBJ1-1|TRBV9
CASSVDQRGTEAFF
TGTGCCAGCAGCGTAGATCAGAGGGGGACTGAAGCTTTCTTT
>.|TRBD2|TRBJ2-5|TRBV7-3
CASSSGGTETQYF
TGTGCCAGCAGCTCCGGGGGGACAGAGACCCAGTACTTC
>once|TRBD2|TRBJ2-2|TRBV9
CASSDRTSGTTGELFF
TGTGCCAGCAGCGATAGGACTAGCGGAACAACCGGGGAGCTGTTTTTT
>.|.|TRBJ2-7|TRBV2
CASSVSGSEQYF
TGTGCCAGCAGTGTATCGGGGAGCGAGCAGTACTTC
>once|.|TRBJ2-6|TRBV7-9
CSSSSSSGDSGANVLTF
TGTTCCAGCAGCTCAAGTTCAGGGGATTCTGGGGCCAACGTCCTGACTTTC
>.|TRBD2|TRBJ2-5|TRBV9
CASSASGTSFETQYF
TGTGCCAGCAGCGCAAGCGGGACTAGCTTTGAGACCCAGTACTTC
>few|TRBD1|TRBJ1-1|TRBV4-2
CASSQGRDSEGDTEAFF
TGTGCCAGCAGCCAAGGACGGGACAGTGAAGGGGACACTGAAGCTTTCTTT
>.|.|TRBJ2-7|TRBV30
CAWIVTGHYEQYF
TGTGCCTGGATCGTGACAGGTCACTACGAGCAGTACTTC
>.|TRBD2|TRBJ2-7|TRBV7-2
CASSKTSFYEQYF
TGTGCCAGCAGCAAGACTAGCTTCTACGAGCAGTACTTC
>once|.|TRBJ1-1|TRBV18
CASSPPNRGPNTEAFF
TGTGCCAGCTCACCACCTAATAGAGGGCCTAACACTGAAGCTTTCTTT
>.|.|TRBJ1-1|TRBV7-3
CASSETAGVSTEAFF
TGTGCCAGCAGCGAAACTGCCGGGGTTTCCACTGAAGCTTTCTTT
>.|.|TRBJ1-2|TRBV10-3
CAISPNSYGYTF
TGTGCCATCAGTCCTAACAGCTATGGCTACACCTTC
>.|TRBD2|TRBJ2-5|TRBV28
CASSLGGGETQYF
TGTGCCAGTTCCCTCGGGGGGGGAGAGACCCAGTACTTC
>.|.|TRBJ2-3|TRBV7-3
CASSLKRGVGGGITDTQYF
TGTGCCAGCAGCTTAAAACGCGGGGTAGGGGGAGGGATCACAGATACGCAGTATTTT
>few|TRBD2|TRBJ2-5|TRBV5-3
CARSSGLAGDKGVETQYF
TGTGCCAGAAGCTCCGGACTAGCGGGAGATAAAGGGGTAGAGACCCAGTACTTC
>.|TRBD1|TRBJ1-2|TRBV27
CASKGQNYGYTF
TGTGCCAGCAAGGGACAGAACTATGGCTACACCTTC
>.|TRBD1|TRBJ1-5|TRBV7-2
CASSLVGRGQGLSQPQHF
TGTGCCAGCAGCTTAGTGGGAAGGGGACAGGGATTAAGTCAGCCCCAGCATTTT
>.|.|TRBJ2-1|TRBV7-3
CASSHGGINYNEQFF
TGTGCCAGCAGCCATGGAGGGATAAACTACAATGAGCAGTTCTTC
>.|.|TRBJ1-1|TRBV10-3
CAISWTPNTEAFF
TGTGCCATCAGTTGGACACCGAACACTGAAGCTTTCTTT
>.|TRBD1|TRBJ2-7|TRBV7-9
CSSSSGQGKQYF
TGTTCCAGCAGCTCGGGACAGGGTAAGCAGTACTTC
>.|TRBD2|TRBJ2-1|TRBV5-1
CASSSGTSGAEQFF
TGCGCCAGCAGCTCCGGGACTAGCGGGGCCGAGCAGTTCTTC
>.|.|TRBJ1-2|TRBV7-9
CSSSSTQSYGYTF
TGTTCCAGCAGTTCCACACAGTCCTATGGCTACACCTTC
>.|TRBD1|TRBJ2-1|TRBV10-3
CAISSDRVAGNEQFF
TGTGCCATCAGTTCCGACAGGGTGGCCGGCAATGAGCAGTTCTTC
>.|TRBD1|TRBJ1-2|TRBV5-1
CASSLRQGASYGYTF
TGCGCCAGCAGCTTACGACAGGGGGCGAGCTATGGCTACACCTTC
>.|.|TRBJ2-6|TRBV6-1
CATKTTSGANVLTF
TGTGCCACCAAAACAACCTCTGGGGCCAACGTCCTGACTTTC
>.|TRBD2|TRBJ2-7|TRBV9
CASSPYSGGAYEQYF
TGTGCCAGCAGCCCGTATAGCGGGGGGGCCTACGAGCAGTACTTC
>.|TRBD2|TRBJ2-2|TRBV5-1
CASSRAPSGTGELFF
TGCGCCAGCTCCCGAGCCCCTAGCGGGACCGGGGAGCTGTTTTTT
>.|TRBD1|TRBJ2-7|TRBV2
CASRELRTGWGSYEQYF
TGTGCCAGCAGGGAATTACGGACAGGCTGGGGCTCCTACGAGCAGTACTTC
>.|TRBD1|TRBJ2-4|TRBV15
CATSRDGKGALAKNIQYF
TGTGCCACCAGCAGAGATGGGAAGGGGGCTTTAGCCAAAAACATTCAGTACTTC
>.|TRBD1|TRBJ1-6|TRBV19
CASSPGQGYSPLHF
TGTGCCAGTAGTCCGGGACAGGGGTACTCACCCCTCCACTTT
>.|.|TRBJ2-4|TRBV15
CATSTLSLASLAKNIQYF
TGTGCCACCAGCACCCTCAGCCTAGCGTCACTAGCCAAAAACATTCAGTACTTC
>.|TRBD2|TRBJ2-3|TRBV5-1
CASSLDGTSGRGTDTQYF
TGCGCCAGCAGCTTGGATGGGACTAGCGGGAGAGGGACAGATACGCAGTATTTT
>.|TRBD1|TRBJ2-7|TRBV7-6
CASSFTGAGEQYF
TGTGCCAGCAGCTTTACAGGGGCCGGCGAGCAGTACTTC
>.|TRBD2|TRBJ2-7|TRBV7-9
CASSLRRGLAPSYEQYF
TGTGCCAGCAGCTTAAGACGGGGACTAGCGCCTTCCTACGAGCAGTACTTC
>.|.|TRBJ1-5|TRBV5-1
CASSLMGADQPQHF
TGCGCCAGCAGCTTGATGGGGGCTGATCAGCCCCAGCATTTT
>.|.|TRBJ1-1|TRBV4-2
CASSQNRDTEAFF
TGTGCCAGCAGCCAGAACAGGGACACTGAAGCTTTCTTT
>.|TRBD1|TRBJ1-1|TRBV7-2
CASSLQGQGLGSNTEAFF
TGTGCCAGCAGCTTACAAGGACAGGGACTGGGGAGTAACACTGAAGCTTTCTTT
>.|TRBD2|TRBJ2-7|TRBV19
CASSTTSGPLEQYF
TGTGCCAGTAGTACAACTAGCGGCCCCCTCGAGCAGTACTTC